This T cell receptor (beta chain) emerged from a study of shared clonotypes between healthy human individuals. The repertoire was sequenced with immunoSEQ multiplex PCR; TCRdb's copy has only in-frame clones and lacks some. The top ten hold around 0.6% of the sample, which has over a million clones, around 82% seen once. This receptor was obtained from a man aged 18 to 29 in good health. Some clones in this sample may be carry-over from other donors' samples. Source material: memory CD4+ T cells from PBMCs. Stated subset: CD45RA-negative fraction.

The chain's CDR3 is CASGLGYGELFF. CDR3 sequence (DNA): TGTGCTAGTGGTTTGGGATACGGGGAGCTGTTTTTT. This rearrangement joins TRBV12-5 to TRBJ2-2; D gene ambiguous. V was cut by 1 base and J by 7 bases, with 4 bases left in between. The CDR3 runs to 12 residues. Germline values: CDR1 LGHNT, CDR2 FRNRAP. Using reference TRBV12-5 and TRBJ2-2 for the parts outside the CDR3, the full variable domain is DARVTQTPRHKVTEMGQEVTMRCQPILGHNTVFWYRQTMMQGLELLAYFRNRAPLDDSGMPKDRFSAEMPDATLATLKIQPSEPRDSAVYFCASGLGYGELFFGEGSRLTVL.